This TCR beta chain was sequenced during a study of Ad26.COV2.S vaccination and SARS-CoV-2 variants. The CDR3 loop spans 14 amino acids. CDR1 is SGHKS, CDR2 YYEKEE, per germline (reference sequence). The ends lost 4 bases at V and 3 bases at J; junction bases unmatched: 7. With regard to this clone: Its specificity is not known.

Findings and caveats of the study: Possible underestimation of total T cell responses by the TCR breadth and depth analyses was noted. Breadth, reportedly substantial, characterized the spike-specific CD8+ and CD4+ T cell responses after vaccination.

Sequenced by immunoSEQ multiplex PCR; TCRdb stores in-frame clones only, minus some. The repertoire holds more than 300,000 clones, around 89% seen once, with roughly 5% in the top ten. As to treatment: some 20 received Ad26.COV2.S at low or high dose, single or two shots; about 5 received placebo; per-sample allocation not given. Sampling was performed 63 days after the first vaccine or placebo injection. An adult donor aged 18-55 years was enrolled in Boston. V usage is TRBV5-5 and J usage is TRBJ2-7; TRBD1 matches at 7 bases. The TCR comes from a person between 18 and 59 years old who received the Ad26.COV2.S COVID-19 vaccine or a placebo. Sample: peripheral blood, taken in a trial of Ad26.COV2.S vaccine versus placebo. CDR3 residues: CASSADRPFYEQYF. CDR3 sequence (DNA): TGTGCCAGCAGCGCGGACAGGCCATTCTACGAGCAGTACTTC.